This TCR beta chain was found in a study of regulatory T cells in long-lasting Graves disease. Overall study: Graves' patients (newly diagnosed) had been on antithyroid drugs under 3 months.

CDR3 length: 16 amino acids. Per the germline V gene, CDR1 is LNHNV and CDR2 is YYDKDF (reference sequence). V gave up 0 bases and J gave up 8 bases, with 19 bases separating them. The authors built TCR beta libraries using iRepertoire HTBI primers and Arm-PCR of CDR3 regions. A single record per CDR3 protein comes from TCRdb applying MiXCR to the multiplex PCR reads. The data contain approximately 400,000 distinct CDR3 sequences, 15% of them singletons. This clonotype was seen more than once but under ten times. Sample time point: newly diagnosed GD, antithyroid drugs for less than 3 months. RNA isolated from PBMCs was used to make the TCR library. The same data also contributed to another study, on T cells in Graves' hyperthyroidism and ophthalmopathy. This second report adds: Patients aged 18 to 65 had newly diagnosed hyperthyroidism of under 2 months' duration. Patients having uncontrolled infection, another autoimmune disease, pregnancy or lactation were not included. Researchers ran a first-round RT-PCR on the TCR CDR3 using the HTBI primer set.

The receptor was isolated from a woman between 40 and 50 years old with Graves disease. The sequences come from peripheral blood mononuclear cells (PBMCs), collected at new diagnosis, from a patient treated with antithyroid drugs. This rearrangement joins TRBV15 to TRBJ1-2; D is possibly TRBD1 (5 bases). The CDR3 spells CATSREGGALLQGYTF. The DNA of the CDR3 is TGTGCCACCAGCAGAGAAGGAGGGGCGCTTCTCCAGGGCTACACCTTC.